This note documents a single T cell receptor beta chain sequence. This record belongs to a study of T cell changes during pregnancy in multiple sclerosis. The CDR3 extends over 15 amino acids. Germline V gene lookup returns CDR1 SNHLY and CDR2 FYNNEI. Trimming removed 1 base at V and 3 bases at J, with 11 bases between. Clones were sequenced by immunoSEQ multiplex PCR, and TCRdb holds only the in-frame ones, with some missing. The sample lists over 65,000 clones; about 90% were seen once. The rearrangement uses TRBV2 and TRBJ2-3; D is undetermined. The origin of this receptor is a female donor with multiple sclerosis, enrolled in a pregnancy study. Sample: peripheral blood, taken in the second trimester of pregnancy. CDR3 in DNA: TGTGCCAGCAGTGAAGGTCTAGTTCAGACAGATACGCAGTATTTT. Amino acid sequence: CASSEGLVQTDTQYF.